These 8 T cell receptor beta chains came from one sample sequenced in a study of beta chain features in type 1 diabetes. These receptors' targets are unknown. Study-level results: Shorter TCRB CDR3s, moderately but significantly so, marked every one of the four CD4+ subsets in Type 1 diabetes patients.

What was sequenced were expressed TCRB transcripts, since all of the isolated RNA had been reverse transcribed. Clones were read by immunoSEQ multiplex PCR, and TCRdb kept only the in-frame ones, dropping some. The repertoire has approximately 150,000 clones, almost 65% of them found once; the top ten carry 0.08% to 0.09%. Sequencing was carried out using naive CD4+ T cells from blood. The receptors derive from a man aged 30-40 years with type 1 diabetes.

In its sample, this clone was seen once. The V gene is TRBV29-1, the J gene TRBJ1-4; D may be TRBD1 (5 bases). The CDR3 is 13 residues long. V was cut by 0 bases and J by 4 bases, with 6 bases left in between. Germline V gives CDR1 SQVTM, CDR2 ANQGSEA. CDR3 residues: CSVEDQGNEKLFF. CDR3 bases: TGCAGCGTTGAAGACCAGGGTAATGAAAAACTGTTTTTT.

The chain carries TRBV7-9 and TRBJ2-7; D uncertain. Germline V lookup: CDR1 SEHNR, CDR2 FQNEAQ (reference sequence). Trimming left V 5 bases short and J 0 bases short, with 11 bases between. The CDR3 extends over 14 amino acids. CDR3 nucleotides: TGTGCCAGCAGCCCGCAGGACGGCTCCTACGAGCAGTACTTC. As protein: CASSPQDGSYEQYF.

This clone showed up just once. The rearrangement uses TRBV10-3 and TRBJ2-3, with D perhaps matching TRBD1 or TRBD2 (5 bases each). This CDR3 has 13 residues. V was trimmed by 9 bases and J by 5 bases, leaving 15 bases between them. Germline CDR1 is ENHRY and CDR2 is SYGVKD. CDR3 DNA sequence: TGTGCCATTTCGGGACGGGATGGAGATACGCAGTATTTT. Encoded protein: CAISGRDGDTQYF.

The chain combines TRBV29-1 with TRBJ2-7; 11 nucleotides align to TRBD2. Losses at the gene ends were 3 bases for V and 5 bases for J; bases not matched to a gene: 9. CDR1 and CDR2 from the germline V gene are SQVTM and ANQGSEA. The CDR3 is made up of 15 amino acids. Here the CDR3 DNA reads TGCAGCGTTGACCTAGCGGGGGGCGCGGAAAACGAGCAGTACTTC. Residues: CSVDLAGGAENEQYF.

The genes are TRBV30 and TRBJ2-7, with 9 bases identical to TRBD1. CDR3 length: 14 residues. From germline, CDR1 is GTSNPN and CDR2 SVGIG (reference sequence). With 2 bases clipped from V and 5 bases from J, the junction kept 7 bases outside the gene matches. This chain's CDR3 is CAWSSGTGSHEQYF. The CDR3, as DNA: TGTGCCTGGAGTTCCGGGACAGGGAGCCACGAGCAGTACTTC.

The chain is built from TRBV30 and TRBJ2-3, with no clear D. Germline V gene lookup returns CDR1 GTSNPN and CDR2 SVGIG (reference sequence). Deletions cut 4 bases from V and 1 base from J, with 15 bases between. The CDR3 sequence is 15 residues long. The CDR3 reads CAWNPTLKRTDTQYF. As DNA, the CDR3 is TGTGCCTGGAATCCCACATTAAAGCGCACAGATACGCAGTATTTT.

The V and J genes are TRBV18 and TRBJ1-1; a weak D match, TRBD1 (5 bases). Germline-derived CDR1 and CDR2 are KGHSH and LQKENI. V was shortened by 3 bases and J by 9 bases, with 11 bases between the two germline ends. CDR3 length: 12 amino acids. The CDR3, as DNA: TGTGCCAGCTCACCGGGACGGTCCAAAGCTTTCTTT. As protein: CASSPGRSKAFF.

The chain links TRBV6-5 to TRBJ1-1; TRBD1 agrees at 8 bases. Germline-derived CDR1 and CDR2 are MNHEY and SVGAGI. This CDR3 is 16 amino acids long. The J segment lost 3 bases and the V segment lost 0 bases, leaving 6 bases of the junction unmatched. The CDR3 loop reads CASSYSPTGVDTEAFF. The CDR3 DNA follows: TGTGCCAGCAGTTACTCTCCGACAGGGGTGGACACTGAAGCTTTCTTT.